This is a list of T cell receptor beta chains from one sample in a study of control samples from healthy donors and cancer patients. Clones were sequenced by immunoSEQ multiplex PCR, and TCRdb holds only the in-frame ones, with some missing. The table records about 52,000 clones, 95% of them present only once. The sequencing sample was made of blood. Source of these receptors: a man under 40 in good health. Each CDR3 is given with its conserved first and last residue. The order of the fields is J gene, V gene, D gene, CDR3 protein. The D gene is left open where the match is weak.

j_call: TRBJ2-7; v_call: TRBV6-5; d_call: -; cdr3_aa: CASSPRDTYYEQYF
j_call: TRBJ2-7; v_call: TRBV29-1; d_call: TRBD1; cdr3_aa: CSVERTGGTYEQYF
j_call: TRBJ1-6; v_call: TRBV6-4; d_call: TRBD1; cdr3_aa: CASSAGTGNSPLHF
j_call: TRBJ2-6; v_call: TRBV9; d_call: -; cdr3_aa: CASSVATLSGANVLTF
j_call: TRBJ2-7; v_call: TRBV30; d_call: TRBD2; cdr3_aa: CAWTSGSYEQYF
j_call: TRBJ1-5; v_call: TRBV28; d_call: -; cdr3_aa: CASSLPLGSNQPQHF
j_call: TRBJ2-2; v_call: TRBV9; d_call: -; cdr3_aa: CASSVAGLAVGELFF
j_call: TRBJ2-1; v_call: TRBV4-3; d_call: -; cdr3_aa: CASSPLVHYNEQFF
j_call: TRBJ1-2; v_call: TRBV6-2/TRBV6-3; d_call: TRBD1; cdr3_aa: CASSSGQGAYYGYTF
j_call: TRBJ1-5; v_call: TRBV27; d_call: -; cdr3_aa: CASRLAGGNQPQHF
j_call: TRBJ1-6; v_call: TRBV5-4; d_call: -; cdr3_aa: CASSSDSNSPLHF
j_call: TRBJ2-7; v_call: TRBV28; d_call: TRBD1; cdr3_aa: CASISPGQGRYEQYF
j_call: TRBJ2-7; v_call: TRBV11-2; d_call: TRBD2; cdr3_aa: CASSLGTSNEQYF
j_call: TRBJ1-2; v_call: TRBV27; d_call: TRBD1; cdr3_aa: CASWGQADHGYTF
j_call: TRBJ2-2; v_call: TRBV19; d_call: TRBD1; cdr3_aa: CASRENGGTGVSGELFF
j_call: TRBJ1-4; v_call: TRBV4-1; d_call: -; cdr3_aa: CASSQVSGSEKLFF
j_call: TRBJ2-1; v_call: TRBV30; d_call: -; cdr3_aa: CAWTVSGLGNEQFF
j_call: TRBJ1-5; v_call: TRBV5-8; d_call: -; cdr3_aa: CASSLVGRRDSNQPQHF
j_call: TRBJ2-1; v_call: TRBV9; d_call: -; cdr3_aa: CASSAIDPGNEQFF
j_call: TRBJ1-2; v_call: TRBV15; d_call: -; cdr3_aa: CATSRDLGAGLNYGYTF
j_call: TRBJ2-5; v_call: TRBV18; d_call: -; cdr3_aa: CASSSDDETQYF
j_call: TRBJ1-6; v_call: TRBV4-1; d_call: -; cdr3_aa: CASSQEEGSYNSPLHF
j_call: TRBJ2-2; v_call: TRBV9; d_call: TRBD2; cdr3_aa: CASSGPPSGRRSGELFF
j_call: TRBJ2-1; v_call: TRBV28; d_call: TRBD1; cdr3_aa: CASSSGTGAYNEQFF
j_call: TRBJ2-1; v_call: TRBV6-4; d_call: -; cdr3_aa: CASRPGTHDLENNEQFF
j_call: TRBJ2-3; v_call: TRBV4-1; d_call: TRBD2; cdr3_aa: CASSQEPSGRTDTQYF
j_call: TRBJ1-1; v_call: TRBV9; d_call: TRBD1; cdr3_aa: CASSVAGTGGAGTEAFF
j_call: TRBJ1-5; v_call: TRBV28; d_call: TRBD1; cdr3_aa: CASSSGGQPQHF
j_call: TRBJ2-1; v_call: TRBV10-2; d_call: TRBD2; cdr3_aa: CASSELAGGPKNEQFF
j_call: TRBJ1-2; v_call: TRBV5-1; d_call: TRBD1; cdr3_aa: CASSETGGAGYGYTF
j_call: TRBJ2-5; v_call: TRBV18; d_call: -; cdr3_aa: CASSPAGLGAGETQYF
j_call: TRBJ1-4; v_call: TRBV3-1/TRBV3-2; d_call: -; cdr3_aa: CASSQDLGSNEKLFF
j_call: TRBJ2-7; v_call: TRBV14; d_call: -; cdr3_aa: CASSQDPPFSYEQYF
j_call: TRBJ2-2; v_call: TRBV10-1; d_call: -; cdr3_aa: CASSGHLNTGELFF
j_call: TRBJ1-1; v_call: TRBV5-1; d_call: -; cdr3_aa: CASSVLGSSMNTEAFF
j_call: TRBJ2-7; v_call: TRBV15; d_call: -; cdr3_aa: CATSRRTSLDEQYF
j_call: TRBJ2-7; v_call: TRBV11-2; d_call: -; cdr3_aa: CASSLAILSYEQYF
j_call: TRBJ1-2; v_call: TRBV29-1; d_call: -; cdr3_aa: CSVQDSEWPPGGYTF
j_call: TRBJ1-2; v_call: TRBV15; d_call: -; cdr3_aa: CATSSYLGGYTF
j_call: TRBJ2-5; v_call: TRBV2; d_call: TRBD1; cdr3_aa: CASRRTGRETQYF
j_call: TRBJ2-3; v_call: TRBV5-4; d_call: -; cdr3_aa: CASSLPLVSDTQYF
j_call: TRBJ2-1; v_call: TRBV6-6; d_call: -; cdr3_aa: CASGQSGSYNEQFF
j_call: TRBJ1-6; v_call: TRBV3-1/TRBV3-2; d_call: -; cdr3_aa: CASSQDSDLGSPLHF
j_call: TRBJ2-5; v_call: TRBV29-1; d_call: TRBD2; cdr3_aa: CSVRLAGFQETQYF
j_call: TRBJ1-2; v_call: TRBV3-1/TRBV3-2; d_call: -; cdr3_aa: CASSQEWQGTNYGYTF
j_call: TRBJ2-3; v_call: TRBV24-1; d_call: -; cdr3_aa: CATSDHSLQLTDTQYF
j_call: TRBJ2-7; v_call: TRBV30; d_call: TRBD2; cdr3_aa: CAWSGLAGTYEQYF
j_call: TRBJ2-5; v_call: TRBV5-4; d_call: TRBD1; cdr3_aa: CASSLPGQQETQYF
j_call: TRBJ2-2; v_call: TRBV4-2; d_call: TRBD2; cdr3_aa: CASSQEVASGSGELFF
j_call: TRBJ2-4; v_call: TRBV3-1/TRBV3-2; d_call: -; cdr3_aa: CASSQAGAKNIQYF
j_call: TRBJ2-2; v_call: TRBV3-1/TRBV3-2; d_call: -; cdr3_aa: CASSQDLSGELFF
j_call: TRBJ1-2; v_call: TRBV5-5; d_call: -; cdr3_aa: CASSLYPGFDYGYTF
j_call: TRBJ2-7; v_call: TRBV14; d_call: -; cdr3_aa: CASSQQKGYYEQYF
j_call: TRBJ2-1; v_call: TRBV28; d_call: TRBD2; cdr3_aa: CASSSSGRAYNEQFF